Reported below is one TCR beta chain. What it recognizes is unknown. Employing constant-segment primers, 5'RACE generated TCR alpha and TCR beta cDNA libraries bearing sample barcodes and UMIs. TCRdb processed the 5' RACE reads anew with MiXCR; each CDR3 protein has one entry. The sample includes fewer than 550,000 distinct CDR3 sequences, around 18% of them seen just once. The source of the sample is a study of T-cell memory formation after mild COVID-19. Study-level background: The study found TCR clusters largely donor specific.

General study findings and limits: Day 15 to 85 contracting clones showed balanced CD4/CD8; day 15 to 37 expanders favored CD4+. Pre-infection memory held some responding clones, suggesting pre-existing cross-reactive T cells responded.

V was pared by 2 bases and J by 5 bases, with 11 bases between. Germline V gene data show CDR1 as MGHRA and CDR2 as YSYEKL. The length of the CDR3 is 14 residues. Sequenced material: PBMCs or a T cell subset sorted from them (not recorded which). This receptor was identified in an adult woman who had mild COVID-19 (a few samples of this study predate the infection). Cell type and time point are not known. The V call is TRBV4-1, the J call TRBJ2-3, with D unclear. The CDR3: CASSQQSIKDTQYF. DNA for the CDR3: TGCGCCAGCAGCCAACAAAGCATAAAAGATACGCAGTATTTT.